Below are 21 T cell receptor beta chains sequenced from a single sample in a study of regulatory T cells in long-lasting Graves disease. The sample's time point: newly diagnosed GD, antithyroid drugs for less than 3 months. Extracted RNA from PBMCs served as the source of the TCR library. Arm-PCR of CDR3 regions and iRepertoire HTBI primers were the basis on which TCR beta libraries were built. MiXCR, run by TCRdb on the multiplex PCR reads, gives a single entry per CDR3 protein. This sample carries 350,000 to 500,000 distinct CDR3 sequences, around 13% of them seen once, and the ten largest clones take around a sixth. Separately, the same data were catalogued under a study of T cells in Graves' hyperthyroidism and ophthalmopathy.

This specimen was peripheral blood mononuclear cells (PBMCs), taken at new diagnosis, from a patient treated with antithyroid drugs. The receptor source for this set is a woman in her forties or fifties with Graves disease.

This clonotype was counted at least ten times. V is TRBV10-3 and J is TRBJ1-6; 10 positions agree with TRBD1. The V gene's germline CDR1 is ENHRY and CDR2 SYGVKD. V gave up 6 bases and J gave up 10 bases; unmatched junction bases: 9. The CDR3 extends over 15 amino acids. The CDR3 DNA follows: TGTGCCATCAGAGGGGAAAGACAGGGGGCATCACCCCTCCACTTT. Amino acid sequence: CAIRGERQGASPLHF.

In this sample, this clonotype turned up a few times. V usage is TRBV13 and J usage is TRBJ1-1; possibly TRBD1 for D (5 bases). The CDR3 sequence is 18 residues long. V was pared by 5 bases and J by 4 bases, with 26 bases between. Germline lookup yields CDR1 PRHDT and CDR2 FYEKMQ (reference sequence). CDR3 residues: CASSPSAVGAFRGTEAFF. For the CDR3, the DNA is TGTGCCAGCAGCCCCTCCGCCGTGGGCGCTTTTAGGGGCACTGAAGCTTTCTTT.

This clonotype was observed a handful of times. The rearrangement joins TRBV6-1 to TRBJ1-5; TRBD1 agrees at 7 bases. The ends lost 9 bases at V and 3 bases at J; junction bases unmatched: 5. The CDR3 is made up of 13 amino acids. Looked up from germline, CDR1 is MNHNS and CDR2 is SASEGT. CDR3 nucleotides: TGTGCCAGTCGGGACAGTTACAATCAGCCCCAGCATTTT. It translates to CASRDSYNQPQHF.

This clonotype was seen repeatedly, ten times or more. J is TRBJ2-5 and V is TRBV11-3; 8 positions match TRBD1. Trimming removed 1 base from V and 5 bases from J; junction bases left unmatched: 12. Germline-derived CDR1 and CDR2 are SGHNT and YENEEA. This CDR3 contains 17 residues. This CDR3 reads CASSLGTGTGGSETQYF. In nucleotides, the CDR3 is TGTGCCAGCAGCTTAGGTACCGGGACAGGTGGTTCGGAGACCCAGTACTTC.

The table lists this clonotype with many counts. The chain carries TRBV20-1 and TRBJ1-5, with unresolved D. Trimming removed 0 bases at V and 2 bases at J, with 2 bases between. Germline V gene data show CDR1 as DFQATT and CDR2 as SNEGSKA (reference sequence). The length of the CDR3 is 12 residues. CDR3 sequence reads: CSARDGNQPQHF. The CDR3 bases are TGCAGTGCTAGAGATGGCAATCAGCCCCAGCATTTT.

This clonotype was counted a few times. This sequence joins TRBV20-1 and TRBJ1-5; D possibly corresponds to TRBD1 (6 bases). Trimming stripped 5 bases from V and 6 bases from J, with 14 bases between. The CDR3 loop spans 13 amino acids. CDR1 DFQATT and CDR2 SNEGSKA come from the germline V gene (reference sequence). CDR3 nucleotides: TGCAGTGCTCCCTCGGGGGCCGGTCAGCCCCAGCATTTT. Translation: CSAPSGAGQPQHF.

The chain combines TRBV7-2 with TRBJ2-3, with D perhaps matching TRBD2 (7 bases). Per germline, CDR1 SGHTA and CDR2 FQGNSA. Trimming took 3 bases from V and 5 from J, leaving 12 bases between them. The CDR3 runs 14 residues. The CDR3 DNA is TGTGCCAGCAGCTTGGGGGGGGCGATAGATACGCAGTATTTT. Translation: CASSLGGAIDTQYF.

This clonotype was observed a few times. V usage is TRBV6-5 and J usage is TRBJ1-2; TRBD1 is a possible D gene (6 bases). The length of the CDR3 is 15 residues. V lost 0 bases and J lost 4, with 12 bases in between. Germline CDR1 and CDR2: MNHEY and SVGAGI. The CDR3 here is CASSYSHRAGYGYTF. The CDR3 region has the DNA TGTGCCAGCAGTTACTCCCACAGGGCGGGCTATGGCTACACCTTC.

Many counts were recorded for this clonotype. This chain joins TRBV28 and TRBJ2-5; 9 nucleotides line up with TRBD2. Germline lookup yields CDR1 MDHEN and CDR2 SYDVKM. The CDR3 length is 14 residues. After removal of 9 bases from V and 1 base from J, the junction contained 6 bases not matched to a gene. The CDR3 reads CASRLAGVQETQYF. Written as DNA, the CDR3 is TGTGCCAGTAGATTAGCGGGAGTCCAAGAGACCCAGTACTTC.

The chain has TRBV6-1 and TRBJ1-5; D ambiguous. The CDR3 runs to 13 residues. In germline, CDR1 is MNHNS, CDR2 SASEGT. V was cut by 8 bases and J by 2 bases, with 10 bases left in between. The CDR3 coding sequence is TGTGCCAGCGGGCTGACTGGCAATCAGCCCCAGCATTTT. This sequence encodes CASGLTGNQPQHF.

The gene calls are TRBV6-1 and TRBJ2-5; 8 positions agree with TRBD1. Unmatched junction bases numbered 5, after V lost 5 bases and J lost 3 bases. The CDR3 length is 14 residues. Germline CDR1 reads MNHNS; CDR2 reads SASEGT. The CDR3 is CASSKTGEEETQYF. In DNA form, the CDR3 reads TGTGCCAGCAGTAAGACAGGGGAGGAAGAGACCCAGTACTTC.

This clonotype was recorded many times. V gene TRBV18 combines with J gene TRBJ2-3, with 8 bases that match TRBD2. The J segment lost 4 bases and the V segment lost 3 bases, leaving 12 bases of the junction unmatched. The CDR3 contains 17 residues. Germline-derived CDR1 and CDR2 are KGHSH and LQKENI. This CDR3 reads CASSPAEGLAGPDTQYF. The CDR3 DNA reads as TGTGCCAGCTCACCCGCGGAAGGTCTAGCGGGTCCAGATACGCAGTATTTT.

This sequence joins TRBV5-1 and TRBJ2-7; 9 positions agree with TRBD1. Losses at the gene ends were 4 bases for V and 2 bases for J; bases not matched to a gene: 10. Germline CDR1 and CDR2: SGHRS and YFSETQ. This CDR3 spans 16 amino acids. The CDR3 sequence is CASSRAGTGYTYEQYF. The CDR3 nucleotides read TGCGCCAGCAGCCGGGCGGGGACAGGGTACACCTACGAGCAGTACTTC.

Only a few counts were recorded for this clonotype. V usage is TRBV6-1 and J usage is TRBJ2-1, with D perhaps TRBD1 or TRBD2 (7 bases each). Trimming shortened V by 2 bases and J by 9 bases, and 23 bases separated the two germline ends. This CDR3 is built from 17 residues. CDR1 MNHNS and CDR2 SASEGT come from the germline V gene. DNA of the CDR3: TGTGCCAGCAGTGAAACGCGGGGGACAGTCCCCGGGGGTGAGCAGTTCTTC. It translates to CASSETRGTVPGGEQFF.

The CDR3 region is CSLGRGTQWGGYTF. CDR3 bases: TGCAGCCTGGGGAGGGGAACCCAATGGGGTGGCTACACCTTC. The V and J genes are TRBV20-1 and TRBJ1-2; D possibly corresponds to TRBD1 (5 bases). CDR3 length: 14 amino acids. Germline V gives CDR1 DFQATT, CDR2 SNEGSKA (reference sequence).

The table lists this clonotype with many counts. The chain carries TRBV6-1 and TRBJ2-7; TRBD2 matches at 13 bases. With V trimmed by 6 bases and J by 6 bases, 17 bases remained unmatched. Germline V gene lookup returns CDR1 MNHNS and CDR2 SASEGT. The CDR3 spans 18 residues. The DNA for the CDR3 is TGTGCCAGCAGCGGACAGGTGATAACTAGCGGGAGGGCCGTCGAGCAGTACTTC. Protein sequence: CASSGQVITSGRAVEQYF.

The rearrangement joins TRBV19 to TRBJ2-1; 7 bases are shared with TRBD2. Germline lookup yields CDR1 LNHDA and CDR2 SQIVND (reference sequence). The CDR3 totals 15 residues. The ends lost 3 bases at V and 6 bases at J; junction bases unmatched: 8. The CDR3 reads CASSIRRETTNEQFF. The DNA for the CDR3 is TGTGCCAGTAGTATCAGGCGGGAGACTACCAATGAGCAGTTCTTC.

This clonotype was seen repeatedly, ten times or more. V usage is TRBV28 and J usage is TRBJ2-7, with D unresolved. The CDR3 is 14 amino acids. CDR1 is MDHEN, CDR2 SYDVKM, per germline. V was trimmed by 1 base and J by 5 bases, leaving 12 bases between them. The CDR3 nucleotides read TGTGCCAGCAGTTTATTTAAAAGAGGAGACGAGCAGTACTTC. Its translation is CASSLFKRGDEQYF.

This clonotype turned up a few times. This chain uses TRBV27 with TRBJ2-7, with D hard to call. Trimming took 3 bases from V and 4 from J, leaving 13 bases between them. CDR3 length: 14 amino acids. In germline, CDR1 is MNHEY, CDR2 SMNVEV (reference sequence). The CDR3 protein is CASSLFPGSYEQYF. The CDR3 region has the DNA TGTGCCAGCAGTTTGTTTCCCGGTTCTTACGAGCAGTACTTC.

This clonotype was recorded at least ten times. The V gene is TRBV20-1, the J gene TRBJ2-7; D possibly corresponds to TRBD1 (5 bases). Germline lookup yields CDR1 DFQATT and CDR2 SNEGSKA (reference sequence). This CDR3 is built from 16 residues. The ends were cut back, 4 bases at V and 5 bases at J, with 24 bases in the middle. CDR3 sequence: CSANPRRGSRLDEQYF. The CDR3 coding sequence is TGCAGTGCTAACCCTCGAAGGGGTTCCCGACTCGACGAGCAGTACTTC.

This clonotype was recorded a few times. The chain links TRBV7-3 to TRBJ2-7; D is perhaps TRBD1 or TRBD2 (5 bases each). V was clipped by 5 bases and J by 6 bases, with 14 bases between them. Germline V gene sequence: CDR1 SGHTA, CDR2 FQGTGA. The CDR3 spans 13 residues. CDR3 sequence: CASSPLGAGEQYF. The CDR3 DNA follows: TGTGCCAGCAGCCCCCTCGGGGCCGGCGAGCAGTACTTC.